The subject of this entry is one T cell receptor (beta chain). Its antigen is currently not known. No base quality information exists; no much larger clone differs at one position. Measured from the cysteine to the phenylalanine, the CDR3 is 13 residues long. The CDR3 DNA has 39 bases and is translated from base 1. The junction carries 5 bases between V and J, which are trimmed by 6 bases and 0 bases respectively. Based on the germline V gene, the CDR1 and CDR2 sequences are KGHDR and SFDVKD. This specimen comes from a study of T cells after yellow fever vaccination (dated by TCRdb to the late 2010s). Looking at the study overall: Libraries from fractions with low cell numbers were prepared with the SMART-Seq v4 Ultra Low Input RNA kit. To follow T-cell clones before and after primary and booster YFV17D yellow fever vaccination, bulk TCR alpha and beta repertoires were sequenced over time. Two healthy male donors, one aged 18 to 30 and one aged 30 to 40 years, made up the cohort. Bulk PBMC replicates and cell subsets were isolated from blood drawn at multiple timepoints before and after both primary and secondary immunization. General findings and caveats noted by the study authors: FACS-sorted repertoires could contain abundant contaminating clonotypes from the bulk population, so computational filtering was required. Only a couple of donors were included in the study, so the extent to which the findings can be generalized is limited. After the booster, most clones that had expanded after primary vaccination were detected again (about 95% of CD4 and around nine tenths of CD8), suggesting broad maintenance of memory. The secondary T-cell response was weaker than the primary response but faster, peaking on day 5 instead of day 15. A small share of clonotypes occurred in both CD4 and CD8 compartments, likely arising from convergent recombination.

TCR cDNA was synthesized by 5'RACE template switching, which introduced a universal primer site and unique molecular identifiers. cDNA synthesis was primed from both the TCR alpha and TCR beta constant segments. Library amplification used two PCR steps, and the second PCR step added sample barcodes and sequencing adapters. Sequencing of libraries was performed on Illumina HiSeq 2500 (2x100 bp) or NovaSeq (2x150 bp). The published analysis was carried out like this. Reads were demultiplexed and collapsed into UMI consensus sequences with MIGEC, and V(D)J alignment was performed with MiXCR. Vaccine-responding clonotypes were defined with edgeR using replicate PBMC samples, requiring FDR below 0.01 and a log2 fold change above 5 up to day 15. Each bulk clonotype received a CD4 or CD8 identity based on whether the sequenced CD4 or CD8 repertoire contained that clonotype at higher abundance. TCRdb redid the processing of the public reads, applying fastp at Q25 and MiXCR, and retained in-frame beta chains. Here each entry gathers all rows of one CDR3 protein and keeps the most common genes and DNA. In this record, the V and J calls reflect TCRdb's handling and not the investigators' own analysis. A total of 200,000 to 250,000 distinct CDR3 sequences appear in this sample, about 7.1% of them only once. The top ten hold roughly 0.9% of the sample.

The sample's treatment or condition, from its label and the paper: live attenuated yellow fever vaccine strain. PBMCs were isolated from peripheral blood using a standard Ficoll-Paque protocol. CD4 and CD8 T-cell fractions were isolated with Dynabeads CD4 and CD8 positive selection kits. TriZol was used to extract RNA from bulk PBMCs, from CD4 and CD8 fractions, and from dextramer-positive and dextramer-negative fractions. Here the chain combines TRBV24-1 and TRBJ2-1; no confident D gene assignment can be made. The specimen comprised CD4+ T cells sorted from PBMCs, sampled 15 days after the yellow fever booster vaccination. This TCR came from a man younger than 40 who received the YFV17D yellow fever vaccine. DNA sequence: TGTGCCACCAGTATCGGCTCCTACAATGAGCAGTTCTTC. Its amino acids are CATSIGSYNEQFF.